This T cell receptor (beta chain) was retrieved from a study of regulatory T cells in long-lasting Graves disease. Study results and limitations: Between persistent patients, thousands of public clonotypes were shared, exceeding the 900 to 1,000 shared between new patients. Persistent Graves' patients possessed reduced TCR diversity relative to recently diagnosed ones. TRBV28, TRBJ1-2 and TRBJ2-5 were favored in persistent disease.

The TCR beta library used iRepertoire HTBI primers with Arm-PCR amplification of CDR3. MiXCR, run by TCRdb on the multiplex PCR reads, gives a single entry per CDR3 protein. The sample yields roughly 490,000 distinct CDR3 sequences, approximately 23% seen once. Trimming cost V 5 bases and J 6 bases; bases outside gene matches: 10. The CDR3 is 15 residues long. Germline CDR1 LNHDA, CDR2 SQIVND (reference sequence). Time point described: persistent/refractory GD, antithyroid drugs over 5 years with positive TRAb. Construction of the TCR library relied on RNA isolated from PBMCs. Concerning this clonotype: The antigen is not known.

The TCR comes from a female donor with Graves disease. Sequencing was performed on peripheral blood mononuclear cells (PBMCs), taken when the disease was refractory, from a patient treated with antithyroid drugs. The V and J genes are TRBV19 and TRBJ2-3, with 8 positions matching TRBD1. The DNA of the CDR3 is TGTGCCAGTAGTCTCCGGGACAGGCAATGGGATACGCAGTATTTT. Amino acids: CASSLRDRQWDTQYF.